This T cell receptor beta chain was recorded in a study of shared clonotypes between healthy human individuals. Overall study context: CD4 naive cells filled three plates per donor, CD4 memory three, CD8 naive two and CD8 memory one.

General observations from the study: Sharing across several donors was seen in approximately 5.2% of naive CD4 clonotypes. Sequencing depth was predicted to influence how clonotypes are shared among donors. Across subsets, estimated richness was generally greater for naive than for memory populations.

Generated by immunoSEQ multiplex PCR, the TCRdb table keeps only in-frame clones and is missing some. The sample gives 2 million to 2.5 million clones, 85% to 95% of which show up once; 0.37% is in the top ten. This CDR3 has 14 residues. Germline CDR1 and CDR2: MNHNY and SVGAGI (reference sequence). Between the trimmed V and J ends, which lost 0 bases and 7 bases, there was a span of 12 bases. With respect to this clone: Its antigen remains unknown.

Specimen: naive CD4+ T cells from PBMCs. Subset indicated: CD45RA+ positively selected. The chain recombines TRBV6-6 with TRBJ1-1, with D unclear. The sequence came from a man aged 18 to 29 in good health. Some clones in this sample may be carry-over from other donors' samples. The CDR3 region has the DNA TGTGCCAGCAGTTACTCGATGGGGTCCAATGAAGCTTTCTTT. Amino acid sequence: CASSYSMGSNEAFF.